The 14 T cell receptor beta chains reported below all come from one sample, sequenced in a study of shared clonotypes between healthy human individuals (dated by TCRdb to about 2020). Receptor amplification or capture employed the immunoSEQ multiplex PCR assay. TCRdb provides this immuneACCESS table in a form limited to in-frame rearrangements. Some clones are lacking; in checked studies, under half of them reflect an unresolved V gene, and why the rest are absent is not known. The table for this sample lists fewer than 3 million clones; just under 95% of them were counted only once. The ten largest clones represent roughly 0.34% of the sample. Sequencing was carried out using naive CD4+ T cells from PBMCs. The intended sense of this specimen's cell subset or site label: CD45RA+ positively selected. The receptors shown here come from a man aged 18 to 29 in good health. Some clones in this sample may be carry-over from other donors' samples.

The chain joins TRBV7-2 to TRBJ2-3, with D unclear. CDR1 SGHTA and CDR2 FQGNSA come from the germline V gene. The CDR3 consists of 15 residues. V was trimmed by 1 base and J by 5 bases, leaving 13 bases between them. CDR3 sequence reads: CASSLDGRAKDTQYF. DNA of the CDR3: TGTGCCAGCAGCTTAGATGGTCGTGCTAAAGATACGCAGTATTTT.

The V gene is TRBV6-5, the J gene TRBJ1-3; TRBD1 matches 9 bases. Trimming at V came to 1 base and at J to 4 bases, leaving 5 bases not matched to a gene. The CDR3 runs 16 residues. The V gene's germline CDR1 is MNHEY and CDR2 SVGAGI. The CDR3 region has the DNA TGTGCCAGCAGTTACTACGGACAGGGGAACGGAAACACCATATATTTT. Translating gives CASSYYGQGNGNTIYF.

The rearrangement joins TRBV29-1 to TRBJ2-4; 14 positions match TRBD2. The CDR3 contains 15 residues. Trimming cost V 7 bases and J 4 bases; bases outside gene matches: 6. Germline V gene sequence: CDR1 SQVTM, CDR2 ANQGSEA. Here the CDR3 reads CSDGTSGSCKNIQYF. The CDR3 region has the DNA TGCAGCGACGGGACTAGCGGGAGCTGTAAAAACATTCAGTACTTC.

This chain connects TRBV28 to TRBJ2-1; D could derive from TRBD1 or TRBD2 (5 bases each). CDR3 length: 12 residues. Trimming cost V 6 bases and J 12 bases, with 15 bases left between them. Germline lookup yields CDR1 MDHEN and CDR2 SYDVKM. The CDR3 coding sequence is TGTGCCAGCAGGACCGGGACCTTGTGGCAGTTCTTC. The encoded protein is CASRTGTLWQFF.

CDR3 sequence: CASSQDDMTEQETQYF. For the CDR3, the DNA is TGCGCCAGCAGCCAAGATGATATGACAGAGCAAGAGACCCAGTACTTC. The chain links TRBV4-1 to TRBJ2-5, with D perhaps matching TRBD1 (5 bases). The CDR3 totals 16 residues. The germline V gene encodes CDR1 MGHRA and CDR2 YSYEKL. With 0 bases removed from V and 2 bases from J, the gap between germline ends came to 13 bases.

The chain carries TRBV5-5 and TRBJ2-1, with D possibly matching TRBD2 (5 bases). This CDR3 spans 15 amino acids. V gave up 6 bases and J gave up 8 bases, with 21 bases separating them. Germline V gene data show CDR1 as SGHKS and CDR2 as YYEKEE (reference sequence). The CDR3 coding sequence is TGTGCCAGCACCCAGAGGGCTAGCTTCTTCGATGAGCAGTTCTTC. Translation gives CASTQRASFFDEQFF.

Concerning this clone: Other DNA sequences in the same sample also yield this CDR3. The chain recombines TRBV20-1 with TRBJ2-1; D gene unclear. The CDR3 runs 11 residues. The V gene's germline CDR1 is DFQATT and CDR2 SNEGSKA (reference sequence). Trimming cost V 5 bases and J 4 bases, with 6 bases left between them. The CDR3 DNA reads as TGCAGTGCTCTAGGGTACAATGAGCAGTTCTTC. It is translated as CSALGYNEQFF.

The chain is built from TRBV5-1 and TRBJ2-7; tentatively, D is TRBD1 (5 bases). From germline, CDR1 is SGHRS and CDR2 YFSETQ. This CDR3 contains 15 residues. Trimming stripped 4 bases from V and 4 bases from J, with 18 bases between. CDR3 bases: TGCGCCAGCAGCCTGTTCCTAGGGGATGAGTACGAGCAGTACTTC. Its translation is CASSLFLGDEYEQYF.

This clone was found a few times. V usage is TRBV19 and J usage is TRBJ1-2; 7 bases map to TRBD1. The germline gives CDR1 LNHDA, CDR2 SQIVND (reference sequence). The CDR3 has 14 residues. V was clipped by 6 bases and J by 5 bases; unmatched bases: 9. The CDR3 DNA reads as TGTGCCAGTAGGGAGCAAGGGGGCCGGTATGGCTACACCTTC. This sequence encodes CASREQGGRYGYTF.

The chain carries TRBV7-2 and TRBJ2-3, with D unclear. Trimming left V 5 bases short and J 5 bases short, with 14 bases between. This CDR3 contains 14 residues. The germline V gene has CDR1 SGHTA and CDR2 FQGNSA. The CDR3 bases are TGTGCCAGCAGCCTCGAGTTTGGTCAAGATACGCAGTATTTT. This translates into CASSLEFGQDTQYF.

As regards this clone: Other DNA sequences in this sample translate to the same CDR3. The chain uses TRBV15 and TRBJ1-3; D gene unclear. Deletions cut 1 base from V and 0 bases from J, with 7 bases between. CDR3 length: 15 residues. CDR1 is LNHNV, CDR2 YYDKDF, per germline (reference sequence). This CDR3 reads CATSRVVYSGNTIYF. CDR3 in DNA: TGTGCCACCAGCAGAGTAGTCTACTCTGGAAACACCATATATTTT.

The sample holds one count of this clone. The V call is TRBV28, the J call TRBJ2-3, with a tentative D call TRBD2 (7 bases). Trimming left V 6 bases short and J 5 bases short, with 15 bases between. Germline V lookup: CDR1 MDHEN, CDR2 SYDVKM. The CDR3 is 14 residues long. The CDR3 loop reads CASRGGGPGDTQYF. The CDR3 DNA is TGTGCCAGCAGAGGGGGAGGGCCAGGAGATACGCAGTATTTT.

The rearrangement uses TRBV2 and TRBJ2-5, with D perhaps TRBD1 (5 bases). Germline CDR1 is SNHLY and CDR2 is FYNNEI. The ends were cut back, 6 bases at V and 2 bases at J, with 16 bases in the middle. The CDR3 runs to 15 residues. CDR3 sequence: CASSQNQGEQETQYF. For the CDR3, the DNA is TGTGCCAGCAGCCAGAACCAAGGGGAACAAGAGACCCAGTACTTC.

About this clone itself: The same CDR3 also results from other DNA sequences found in this sample. The chain joins TRBV28 to TRBJ1-4, with TRBD1 identical over 8 bases. Germline trimming cut 6 bases from V and 4 bases from J; bases unmatched to any gene: 4. This CDR3 contains 14 residues. CDR1 and CDR2 (germline): MDHEN, SYDVKM. CDR3 bases: TGTGCCAGCAGCAGTACAGGGGGTAATGAAAAACTGTTTTTT. Translating it yields CASSSTGGNEKLFF.